Presented here are 27 T cell receptor beta chains from one specimen sequenced in a study of blood T cell repertoires in COVID-19. TCRdb's copy holds only in-frame clones and misses some; the assay was immunoSEQ multiplex PCR. This table holds roughly 88,000 clones, around 85% found once. The sample taken for sequencing was peripheral blood. The receptors stem from a woman of 80 years or more with active or convalescent COVID-19.

The chain links TRBV30 to TRBJ1-2, with 8 bases lining up with TRBD1. CDR3 size: 16 residues. J lost 4 bases, V lost 3 bases, and 13 bases had no gene match. In germline, CDR1 is GTSNPN, CDR2 SVGIG (reference sequence). The CDR3 nucleotides are TGTGCCTGGAGCCCATTGACAGGGGCCAACTCCTATGGCTACACCTTC. It codes for CAWSPLTGANSYGYTF.

The chain joins TRBV4-1 to TRBJ1-2; 10 bases match TRBD1. This CDR3 spans 16 amino acids. V trimming: 4 bases; J trimming: 4 bases; junction bases outside the gene matches: 9. Germline assignment: CDR1 MGHRA and CDR2 YSYEKL. The CDR3 loop reads CASSPDRGQGPYGYTF. DNA for the CDR3: TGCGCCAGCAGCCCCGATCGGGGACAGGGGCCCTATGGCTACACCTTC.

CDR3 sequence (DNA): TGTGCCAGCAGTCCAGGGGGCCCCCCGGACTATGGCTACACCTTC. This gives the protein CASSPGGPPDYGYTF. The J gene is TRBJ1-2, the V gene TRBV28; 8 nucleotides line up with TRBD1. Germline trimming cut 5 bases from V and 3 bases from J; bases unmatched to any gene: 8. CDR3 length equals 15 residues. Per germline, CDR1 MDHEN and CDR2 SYDVKM.

CDR3 region: CASSVESSGTDTQYF. The CDR3 coding sequence is TGTGCCAGCAGCGTAGAGTCTAGCGGTACAGATACGCAGTATTTT. The chain combines TRBV9 with TRBJ2-3; 7 bases are shared with TRBD2. V gave up 0 bases and J gave up 3 bases; unmatched junction bases: 4. Germline CDR1 and CDR2: SGDLS and YYNGEE. The CDR3 spans 15 residues.

This clone has more than one count but fewer than ten. The chain employs TRBV11-1 and TRBJ2-5; a weak D match, TRBD2 (5 bases). Looked up from germline, CDR1 is SGHAT and CDR2 is FQDESV (reference sequence). V was trimmed by 8 bases and J by 2 bases, leaving 12 bases between them. This CDR3 contains 13 residues. CDR3 in amino acids: CASEGDGQETQYF. The CDR3, as DNA: TGTGCCAGCGAGGGCGACGGACAAGAGACCCAGTACTTC.

V and J are TRBV6-5 and TRBJ2-2; 7 bases agree with TRBD2. Germline-derived CDR1 and CDR2 are MNHEY and SVGAGI. Trimming took 10 bases from V and 4 from J; bases not matched to a gene: 9. The CDR3 contains 14 residues. The DNA of the CDR3 is TGTGCCACGCAAAGACTAGCTCCCACCGGGGAGCTGTTTTTT. It encodes CATQRLAPTGELFF.

The sample holds one count of this clone. The chain carries TRBV20-1 and TRBJ1-4; D gene ambiguous. CDR1 is DFQATT and CDR2 is SNEGSKA in the germline V gene (reference sequence). Trimming cost V 6 bases and J 7 bases, with 9 bases left between them. CDR3 length equals 11 residues. The CDR3 nucleotides read TGCAGTGCGGAGGGTCCTGAAAAACTGTTTTTT. Its translation is CSAEGPEKLFF.

The CDR3 region has the DNA TGTGCCAGCAGTGAAACGGGAGGAAGCTACAATGAGCAGTTCTTC. This translates into CASSETGGSYNEQFF. The chain joins TRBV25-1 to TRBJ2-1; 7 bases are a match to TRBD2. The length of the CDR3 is 15 residues. CDR1 and CDR2 from the germline V gene are MGHDK and SYGVNS. V was pared by 2 bases and J by 3 bases, with 4 bases of the junction left unmatched.

J is TRBJ2-1 and V is TRBV7-2; 15 positions agree with TRBD2. This CDR3 has 18 residues. Looked up from germline, CDR1 is SGHTA and CDR2 is FQGNSA. V shed 3 bases and J 7 bases; nucleotides not matched to a gene: 10. The CDR3 here is CASSFGTSGRRVGNEQFF. CDR3 in DNA: TGTGCCAGCAGCTTCGGGACTAGCGGGAGGAGGGTGGGAAATGAGCAGTTCTTC.

The chain joins TRBV3-1 (or the pseudogene TRBV3-2) to TRBJ1-2; D ambiguous. Trimming stripped 1 base from V and 8 bases from J, with 11 bases between. The CDR3 sequence is 13 residues long. The germline V gene encodes CDR1 LGHDT and CDR2 YNNKEL (reference sequence). CDR3: CASSQGAIGGYTF. Written as DNA, the CDR3 is TGTGCCAGCAGCCAAGGGGCTATCGGCGGCTACACCTTC.

The J gene is TRBJ2-3, the V gene TRBV2; 9 nucleotides agree with TRBD2. Losses at the gene ends were 0 bases for V and 5 bases for J; bases not matched to a gene: 3. This CDR3 has 15 amino acids. Per the germline V gene, CDR1 is SNHLY and CDR2 is FYNNEI. CDR3 nucleotides: TGTGCCAGCAGTGAAGCCCTAGCGGGACTAGATACGCAGTATTTT. It translates to CASSEALAGLDTQYF.

The chain is built from TRBV19 and TRBJ1-2; tentative D call: TRBD1 (6 bases). Germline CDR1 reads LNHDA; CDR2 reads SQIVND (reference sequence). V was trimmed by 3 bases and J by 13 bases, leaving 18 bases between them. The CDR3 runs 13 residues. The CDR3 loop reads CASSIGTGIRITF. CDR3 in DNA: TGTGCCAGTAGTATTGGTACAGGGATTCGAATCACCTTC.

The rearrangement links TRBV6-6 to TRBJ1-2; D possibly corresponds to TRBD1 (5 bases). The CDR3 consists of 15 residues. The germline gives CDR1 MNHNY, CDR2 SVGAGI (reference sequence). V was trimmed by 2 bases and J by 0 bases, leaving 10 bases between them. CDR3 in DNA: TGTGCCAGCAGTTACGGGGGGGACTCTAACTATGGCTACACCTTC. Translating gives CASSYGGDSNYGYTF.

The chain recombines TRBV11-2 with TRBJ1-5; 7 bases are a match to TRBD1. This CDR3 comprises 15 residues. The germline V gene encodes CDR1 SGHAT and CDR2 FQNNGV. Unmatched junction bases numbered 6, after V lost 3 bases and J lost 4 bases. DNA of the CDR3: TGTGCCAGCAGCTTTGGGACAGCCGGTAATCAGCCCCAGCATTTT. Translation gives CASSFGTAGNQPQHF.

The chain joins TRBV9 to TRBJ1-3; 8 bases align to TRBD1. Germline CDR1 SGDLS, CDR2 YYNGEE. This CDR3 is 16 amino acids long. V was clipped by 4 bases and J by 4 bases; unmatched bases: 10. CDR3 region: CASSLGTGASGNTIYF. The CDR3 DNA reads TGTGCCAGCAGCCTCGGGACAGGTGCGTCGGGAAACACCATATATTTT.

The chain couples TRBV7-2 to TRBJ2-7; 8 bases line up with TRBD1. The J segment lost 3 bases and the V segment lost 9 bases, leaving 19 bases of the junction unmatched. CDR3 length: 17 amino acids. CDR1 is SGHTA and CDR2 is FQGNSA in the germline V gene. This chain's CDR3 is CARGWGQATQTYYEQYF. In nucleotides, the CDR3 is TGTGCCAGAGGGTGGGGACAGGCCACCCAAACCTACTACGAGCAGTACTTC.

The sample holds many counts of this clone. DNA of the CDR3: TGCGCCAGCAGCTTGGTAGGCAGGGGCACTGAAGCTTTCTTT. Amino acid sequence: CASSLVGRGTEAFF. The chain couples TRBV5-1 to TRBJ1-1; D is possibly TRBD1 (6 bases). From germline, CDR1 is SGHRS and CDR2 YFSETQ. This CDR3 contains 14 residues. V was cut by 0 bases and J by 4 bases, with 10 bases left in between.

The rearrangement joins TRBV2 to TRBJ2-2; perhaps TRBD2 as D (6 bases). The ends were cut back, 3 bases at V and 7 bases at J, with 15 bases in the middle. This CDR3 spans 15 amino acids. The V gene's germline CDR1 is SNHLY and CDR2 FYNNEI. The DNA of the CDR3 is TGTGCCAGCAGTGACGGACAAGGGGAGGTCGGGGAGCTGTTTTTT. Translation: CASSDGQGEVGELFF.

V usage is TRBV7-2 and J usage is TRBJ2-5, with 10 positions matching TRBD2. CDR1 SGHTA and CDR2 FQGNSA come from the germline V gene. The CDR3 is made up of 17 amino acids. The junction had 14 bases not matched to a gene; V was cut back by 5 bases and J by 5 bases. CDR3 coding DNA: TGTGCCAGCAGCCTACAAGAGCTAGCGGGAGCCAGGGAGACCCAGTACTTC. Translation: CASSLQELAGARETQYF.

The chain joins TRBV24-1 to TRBJ2-5; TRBD2 aligns across 9 bases. This CDR3 contains 15 residues. The V gene end was trimmed by 3 bases and the J gene end by 1 base; junction bases not matched to a gene: 2. The V gene's germline CDR1 is KGHDR and CDR2 SFDVKD. As DNA, the CDR3 is TGTGCCACCAGTGATCTAGCGGGATCCCAAGAGACCCAGTACTTC. Protein product: CATSDLAGSQETQYF.

This chain connects TRBV2 to TRBJ1-6, with TRBD1 matching over 10 bases. This CDR3 contains 15 residues. The J segment lost 7 bases and the V segment lost 6 bases, leaving 6 bases of the junction unmatched. The V gene's germline CDR1 is SNHLY and CDR2 FYNNEI. Written as DNA, the CDR3 is TGTGCCAGCAGGATAGCGGGACAGGGGAATTCACCCCTCCACTTT. This translates into CASRIAGQGNSPLHF.

The V and J genes are TRBV5-1 and TRBJ2-3; D might be TRBD2 (6 bases). Germline V gene sequence: CDR1 SGHRS, CDR2 YFSETQ. V dropped 1 base and J dropped 5 bases, with 14 bases sitting between them. The CDR3 sequence is 15 residues long. For the CDR3, the DNA is TGCGCCAGCAGCTTGCAGCTAGCGACCGAAGATACGCAGTATTTT. Its translation: CASSLQLATEDTQYF.

The chain is built from TRBV5-1 and TRBJ1-1; D remains ambiguous. The CDR3 runs 14 residues. Trimming took 1 base from V and 0 from J, leaving 7 bases between them. The germline V gene encodes CDR1 SGHRS and CDR2 YFSETQ. The CDR3 sequence: CASSLWQMNTEAFF. The CDR3 nucleotides are TGCGCCAGCAGCTTGTGGCAGATGAACACTGAAGCTTTCTTT.

The rearrangement links TRBV2 to TRBJ2-1; 9 bases agree with TRBD2. CDR1 and CDR2 (germline): SNHLY, FYNNEI. V shed 2 bases, J shed 9 bases, and the junction held 8 bases outside the gene matches. The CDR3 totals 15 residues. The CDR3 sequence: CASSERGLAFSEQFF. Here the CDR3 DNA reads TGTGCCAGCAGTGAACGGGGACTAGCTTTCAGTGAGCAGTTCTTC.

V and J are TRBV5-6 and TRBJ1-1; D remains ambiguous. Germline CDR1 and CDR2: SGHDT and YYEEEE. The CDR3 is 12 amino acids. Trimming cost V 0 bases and J 7 bases, with 7 bases left between them. Written as DNA, the CDR3 is TGTGCCAGCAGCTTGGGTGTTCTTGAAGCTTTCTTT. Translating it yields CASSLGVLEAFF.

The V and J genes are TRBV6-2 or TRBV6-3 and TRBJ2-5; D possibly corresponds to TRBD2 (6 bases). V was cut by 2 bases and J by 4 bases, with 17 bases left in between. Germline assignment: CDR1 MNHEY and CDR2 SVGEGT. The CDR3 has 16 residues. Written as DNA, the CDR3 is TGTGCCAGCAGTTACGAACTGACCAAGGGAGGAGAGACCCAGTACTTC. It specifies CASSYELTKGGETQYF.

The J gene is TRBJ1-2, the V gene TRBV2; D perhaps matches TRBD1 (6 bases). This CDR3 is 13 amino acids long. Germline-derived CDR1 and CDR2 are SNHLY and FYNNEI. V was shortened by 7 bases and J by 4 bases, with 13 bases between the two germline ends. In DNA, the CDR3 is TGTGCCAGCACCGGACAGAAAACCTATGGCTACACCTTC. It specifies CASTGQKTYGYTF.